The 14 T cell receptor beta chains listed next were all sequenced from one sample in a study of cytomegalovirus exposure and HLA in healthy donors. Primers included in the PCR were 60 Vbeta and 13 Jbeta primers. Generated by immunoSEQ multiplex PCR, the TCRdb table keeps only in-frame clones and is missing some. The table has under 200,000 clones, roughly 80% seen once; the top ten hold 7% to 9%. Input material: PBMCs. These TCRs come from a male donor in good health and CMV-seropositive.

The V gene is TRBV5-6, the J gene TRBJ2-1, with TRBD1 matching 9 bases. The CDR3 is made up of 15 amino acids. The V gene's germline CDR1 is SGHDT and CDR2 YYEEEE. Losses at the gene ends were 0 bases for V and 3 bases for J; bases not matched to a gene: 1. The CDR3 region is CASSLGGQGYNEQFF. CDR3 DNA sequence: TGTGCCAGCAGCTTGGGGGGACAGGGCTACAATGAGCAGTTCTTC.

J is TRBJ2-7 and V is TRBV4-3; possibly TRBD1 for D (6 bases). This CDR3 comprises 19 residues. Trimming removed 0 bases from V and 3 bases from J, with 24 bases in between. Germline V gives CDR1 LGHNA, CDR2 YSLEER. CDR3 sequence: CASSQDVQPNRAPFYEQYF. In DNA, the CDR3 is TGCGCCAGCAGCCAAGATGTTCAGCCGAACAGGGCACCCTTCTACGAGCAGTACTTC.

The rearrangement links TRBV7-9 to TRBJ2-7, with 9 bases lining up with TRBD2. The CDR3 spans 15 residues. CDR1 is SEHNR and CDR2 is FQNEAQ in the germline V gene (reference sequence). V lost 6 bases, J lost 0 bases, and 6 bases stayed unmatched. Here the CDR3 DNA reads TGTGCCAGCAGTCTTAGCGGGAGAAGCTCCTACGAGCAGTACTTC. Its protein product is CASSLSGRSSYEQYF.

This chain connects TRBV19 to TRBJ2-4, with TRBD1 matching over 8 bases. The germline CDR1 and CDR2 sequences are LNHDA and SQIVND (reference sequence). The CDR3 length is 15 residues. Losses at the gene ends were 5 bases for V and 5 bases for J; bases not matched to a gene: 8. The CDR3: CASSVQGGSENIQYF. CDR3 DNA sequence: TGTGCCAGTAGTGTACAGGGGGGTTCGGAAAACATTCAGTACTTC.

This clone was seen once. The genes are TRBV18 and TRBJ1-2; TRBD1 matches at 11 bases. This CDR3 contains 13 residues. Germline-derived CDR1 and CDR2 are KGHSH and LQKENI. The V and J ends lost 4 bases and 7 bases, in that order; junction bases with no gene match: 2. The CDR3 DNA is TGTGCCAGCTCACAGGACAGGGGGCTTGGCTACACCTTC. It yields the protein CASSQDRGLGYTF. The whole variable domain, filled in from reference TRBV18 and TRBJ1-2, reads NAGVMQNPRHLVRRRGQEARLRCSPMKGHSHVYWYRQLPEEGLKFMVYLQKENIIDESGMPKERFSAEFPKEGPSILRIQQVVRGDSAAYFCASSQDRGLGYTFGSGTRLTVV.

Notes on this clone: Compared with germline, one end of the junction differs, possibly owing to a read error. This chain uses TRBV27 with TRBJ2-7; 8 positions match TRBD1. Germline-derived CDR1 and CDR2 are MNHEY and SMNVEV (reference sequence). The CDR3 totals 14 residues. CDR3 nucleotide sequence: TGTGCCAGCAGAAGCCCTGGACAGGGATTGAGCGGTGTCTTC. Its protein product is CASRSPGQGLSGVF.

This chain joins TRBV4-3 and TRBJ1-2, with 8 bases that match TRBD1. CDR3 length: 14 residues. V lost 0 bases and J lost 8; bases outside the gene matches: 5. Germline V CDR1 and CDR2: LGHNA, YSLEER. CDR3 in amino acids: CASSQDRGTGGYTF. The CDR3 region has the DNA TGCGCCAGCAGCCAAGATCGCGGGACAGGCGGCTACACCTTC.

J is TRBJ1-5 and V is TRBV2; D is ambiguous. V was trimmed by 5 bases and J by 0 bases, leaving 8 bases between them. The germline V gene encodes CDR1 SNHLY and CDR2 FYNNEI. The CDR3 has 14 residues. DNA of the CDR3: TGTGCCAGCAGTCGAACACCTAGCAATCAGCCCCAGCATTTT. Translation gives CASSRTPSNQPQHF.

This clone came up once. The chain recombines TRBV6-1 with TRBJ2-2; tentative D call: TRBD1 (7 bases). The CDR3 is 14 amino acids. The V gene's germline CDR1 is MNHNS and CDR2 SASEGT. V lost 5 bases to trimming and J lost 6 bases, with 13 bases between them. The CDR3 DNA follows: TGTGCCAGCAGTCTAGACAGGGAGGCCGGGGAGCTGTTTTTT. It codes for CASSLDREAGELFF.

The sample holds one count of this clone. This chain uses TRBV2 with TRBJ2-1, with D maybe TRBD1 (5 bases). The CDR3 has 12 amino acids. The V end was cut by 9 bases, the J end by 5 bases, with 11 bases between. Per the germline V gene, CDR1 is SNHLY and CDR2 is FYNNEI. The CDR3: CARGRRHNEQFF. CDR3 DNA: TGTGCCAGGGGGCGCAGACACAATGAGCAGTTCTTC. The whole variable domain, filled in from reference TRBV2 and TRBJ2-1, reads EPEVTQTPSHQVTQMGQEVILRCVPISNHLYFYWYRQILGQKVEFLVSFYNNEISEKSEIFDDQFSVERPDGSNFTLKIRSTKLEDSAMYFCARGRRHNEQFFGPGTRLTVL.

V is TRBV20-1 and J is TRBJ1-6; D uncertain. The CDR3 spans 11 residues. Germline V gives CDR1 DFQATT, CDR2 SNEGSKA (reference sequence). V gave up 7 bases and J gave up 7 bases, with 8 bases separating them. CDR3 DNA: TGCAGTGGAGAGGGAAATTCACCCCTCCACTTT. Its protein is CSGEGNSPLHF.

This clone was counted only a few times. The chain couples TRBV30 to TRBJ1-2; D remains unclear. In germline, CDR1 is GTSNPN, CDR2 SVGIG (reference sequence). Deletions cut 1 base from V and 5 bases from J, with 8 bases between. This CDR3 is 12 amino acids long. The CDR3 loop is CAWSGGRYGYTF. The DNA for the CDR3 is TGTGCCTGGAGTGGAGGGAGGTATGGCTACACCTTC. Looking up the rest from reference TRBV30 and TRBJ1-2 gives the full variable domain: SQTIHQWPATLVQPVGSPLSLECTVEGTSNPNLYWYRQAAGRGLQLLFYSVGIGQISSEVPQNLSASRPQDRQFILSSKKLLLSDSGFYLCAWSGGRYGYTFGSGTRLTVV.

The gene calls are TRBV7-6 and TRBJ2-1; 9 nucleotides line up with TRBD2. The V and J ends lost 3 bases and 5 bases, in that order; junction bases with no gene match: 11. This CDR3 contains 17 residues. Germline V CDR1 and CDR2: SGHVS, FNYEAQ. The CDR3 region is CASSLEIIAGANNEQFF. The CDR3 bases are TGTGCCAGCAGCTTGGAGATTATAGCGGGGGCCAACAATGAGCAGTTCTTC.

The CDR3 reads CASSLGQEPLREQYF. The CDR3 region has the DNA TGTGCCAGCAGCTTAGGGCAGGAACCTCTACGAGAGCAGTACTTC. V gene TRBV7-2 combines with J gene TRBJ2-7; D is uncertain. The CDR3 totals 15 residues. Germline values: CDR1 SGHTA, CDR2 FQGNSA. Trimming removed 1 base at V and 7 bases at J, with 17 bases between.